The 11 T cell receptor beta chains below come from one sample, sequenced in a study of blood T cells in healthy people across ages. Primers used in a second PCR of roughly 7 to 12 cycles were a sample-barcoded 5' primer and a J-beta primer mix. Each CDR3 protein gets one entry after TCRdb re-called the 5' RACE reads with MiXCR. The sample lists about 670,000 distinct CDR3 sequences, roughly half occurring once. The sequencing sample was made of blood. Receptor source: an elderly woman in good health.

This clonotype has at least ten counts. This rearrangement joins TRBV9 to TRBJ2-1; 10 bases fit TRBD2. The trim removed 0 bases at V and 9 bases at J, leaving 6 bases unmatched. This CDR3 contains 15 residues. Germline CDR1 reads SGDLS; CDR2 reads YYNGEE. The CDR3 reads CASSVALAGAGEQFF. The DNA of the CDR3 is TGTGCCAGCAGCGTAGCCCTAGCGGGGGCGGGTGAGCAGTTCTTC.

The CDR3 reads CASHPGRTNYNEQFF. The DNA of the CDR3 is TGTGCCAGCCATCCGGGGAGGACTAACTACAATGAGCAGTTCTTC. The chain links TRBV27 to TRBJ2-1; tentative D call: TRBD2 (6 bases). The germline V and J ends were trimmed by 8 bases and 3 bases, with 17 bases remaining between them. This CDR3 comprises 15 residues. Germline V gene data show CDR1 as MNHEY and CDR2 as SMNVEV (reference sequence).

The V and J genes are TRBV20-1 and TRBJ2-1; no firm D call. CDR3 size: 13 residues. From germline, CDR1 is DFQATT and CDR2 SNEGSKA (reference sequence). V was shortened by 4 bases and J by 5 bases, with 12 bases between the two germline ends. The CDR3 sequence: CSATDQDHNEQFF. Written as DNA, the CDR3 is TGCAGTGCTACGGATCAGGATCACAATGAGCAGTTCTTC.

The chain joins TRBV7-9 to TRBJ1-1; no firm D call. Germline CDR1 SEHNR, CDR2 FQNEAQ (reference sequence). The CDR3 spans 12 residues. V lost 3 bases, J lost 11 bases, and 13 bases lay in between. DNA for the CDR3: TGTGCCAGCAGCTTGGGTTCGAGTGGGGCTTTCTTT. Protein: CASSLGSSGAFF. Full variable domain (outside the CDR3, taken from reference TRBV7-9 and TRBJ1-1): DTGVSQNPRHKITKRGQNVTFRCDPISEHNRLYWYRQTLGQGPEFLTYFQNEAQLEKSRLLSDRFSAERPKGSFSTLEIQRTEQGDSAMYLCASSLGSSGAFFGQGTRLTVV.

The chain employs TRBV24-1 and TRBJ2-5, with 9 bases lining up with TRBD2. V shed 6 bases, J shed 11 bases, and the junction held 15 bases outside the gene matches. The germline V gene encodes CDR1 KGHDR and CDR2 SFDVKD. The CDR3 is made up of 15 amino acids. In nucleotides, the CDR3 is TGTGCCACCAGTAGTGATGGACTAGCGCGCAATGAGCAGTACTTC. It encodes CATSSDGLARNEQYF.

V gene TRBV7-2 combines with J gene TRBJ2-1; 11 bases are a match to TRBD1. This CDR3 is built from 14 residues. The V and J ends lost 10 bases and 7 bases, in that order; junction bases with no gene match: 9. Looked up from germline, CDR1 is SGHTA and CDR2 is FQGNSA. CDR3 residues: CANTKDRGQNEQFF. Written as DNA, the CDR3 is TGTGCCAACACCAAGGACAGGGGGCAGAATGAGCAGTTCTTC.

This chain connects TRBV24-1 to TRBJ2-5; TRBD2 matches at 7 bases. This CDR3 comprises 15 residues. With 5 bases clipped from V and 1 base from J, the junction kept 6 bases outside the gene matches. In germline, CDR1 is KGHDR, CDR2 SFDVKD. CDR3 sequence reads: CATSVASGLQETQYF. DNA of the CDR3: TGTGCCACCAGTGTGGCTAGCGGACTCCAAGAGACCCAGTACTTC.

There are many counts of this clonotype. The chain couples TRBV12-3 or TRBV12-4 to TRBJ2-4; possibly TRBD1 for D (5 bases). Trimming pared 5 bases from V and 1 base from J, leaving 21 bases between. The CDR3 sequence is 18 residues long. The CDR3 DNA follows: TGTGCCAGCAGTCCTGGGGCCAGAAACAACGTGGCCAAAAACATTCAGTACTTC. Translation: CASSPGARNNVAKNIQYF.

Ten or more counts support this clonotype. V gene TRBV2 combines with J gene TRBJ1-5; maybe TRBD1 (6 bases). The CDR3 consists of 14 residues. Germline V lookup: CDR1 SNHLY, CDR2 FYNNEI. The V end was cut by 7 bases, the J end by 1 base, with 11 bases between. This CDR3 is CASTWTESNQPQHF. CDR3 in DNA: TGTGCCAGCACGTGGACAGAGAGCAATCAGCCCCAGCATTTT.

In its sample, this clonotype was seen many times. V gene TRBV20-1 combines with J gene TRBJ2-4, with TRBD1 identical over 9 bases. The CDR3 is 11 residues long. The germline V gene encodes CDR1 DFQATT and CDR2 SNEGSKA (reference sequence). Trimming at V came to 3 bases and at J to 10 bases, leaving 1 base not matched to a gene. The DNA for the CDR3 is TGCAGTGCTAGCGGACAGGGGATTCAGTACTTC. This codes for CSASGQGIQYF.

The rearrangement joins TRBV5-1 to TRBJ1-1; perhaps TRBD1 as D (6 bases). The germline V gene has CDR1 SGHRS and CDR2 YFSETQ. V lost 1 base, J lost 1 base, and 11 bases lay in between. This CDR3 has 15 residues. The CDR3 reads CASSLFYRENTEAFF. Here the CDR3 DNA reads TGCGCCAGCAGCTTGTTCTACAGGGAGAACACTGAAGCTTTCTTT.